This T cell receptor (beta chain) was identified in a study of shared clonotypes between healthy human individuals. CDR1 is SGHAT, CDR2 FQNNGV, per germline. CDR3 length equals 16 residues. V was clipped by 2 bases and J by 2 bases, with 13 bases between them. This clone was detected only a few times. What it binds is unknown. TCRdb keeps only in-frame clones here, not all; method: immunoSEQ multiplex PCR. This table has about 340,000 clones, 73% appearing once. General study points: Sorted-subset sequencing was shown by rarefaction to be incomplete despite large depth.

The clonotype was recovered from a man between 25 and 39 years old in good health. The V and J genes are TRBV11-2 and TRBJ1-3; a weak D match, TRBD1 (6 bases). Material for sequencing was memory CD4+ T cells sorted from blood. The subset here: CD45RA-negative fraction. The CDR3 protein is CASSLSTGTTGNTIYF. The CDR3 coding sequence is TGTGCCAGCAGCTTAAGTACAGGGACTACTGGAAACACCATATATTTT.